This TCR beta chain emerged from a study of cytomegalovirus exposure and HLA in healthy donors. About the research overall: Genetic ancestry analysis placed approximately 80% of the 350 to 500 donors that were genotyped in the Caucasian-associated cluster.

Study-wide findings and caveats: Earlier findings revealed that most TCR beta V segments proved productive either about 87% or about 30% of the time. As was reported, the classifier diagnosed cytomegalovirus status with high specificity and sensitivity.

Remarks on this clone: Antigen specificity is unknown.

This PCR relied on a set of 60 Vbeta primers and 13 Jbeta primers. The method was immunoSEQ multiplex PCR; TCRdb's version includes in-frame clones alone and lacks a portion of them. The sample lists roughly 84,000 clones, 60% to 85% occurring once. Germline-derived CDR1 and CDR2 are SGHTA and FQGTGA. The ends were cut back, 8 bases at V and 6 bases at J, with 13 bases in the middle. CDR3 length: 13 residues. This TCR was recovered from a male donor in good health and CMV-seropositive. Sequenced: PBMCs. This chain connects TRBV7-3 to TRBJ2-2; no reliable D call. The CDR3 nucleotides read TGTGCCAGCGGATCTAGAGACCCCGGGGAGCTGTTTTTT. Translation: CASGSRDPGELFF.